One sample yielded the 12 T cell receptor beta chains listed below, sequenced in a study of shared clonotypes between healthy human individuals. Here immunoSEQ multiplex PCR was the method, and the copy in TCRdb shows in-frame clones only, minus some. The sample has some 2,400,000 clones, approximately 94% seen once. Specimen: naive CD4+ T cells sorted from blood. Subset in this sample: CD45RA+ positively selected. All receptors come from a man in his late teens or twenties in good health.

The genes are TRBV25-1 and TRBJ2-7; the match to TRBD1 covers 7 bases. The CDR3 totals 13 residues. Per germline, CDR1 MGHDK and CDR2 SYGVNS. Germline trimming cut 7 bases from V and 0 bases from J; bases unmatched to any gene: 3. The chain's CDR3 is CASTTGTSYEQYF. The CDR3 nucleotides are TGTGCCAGCACGACAGGGACCTCCTACGAGCAGTACTTC.

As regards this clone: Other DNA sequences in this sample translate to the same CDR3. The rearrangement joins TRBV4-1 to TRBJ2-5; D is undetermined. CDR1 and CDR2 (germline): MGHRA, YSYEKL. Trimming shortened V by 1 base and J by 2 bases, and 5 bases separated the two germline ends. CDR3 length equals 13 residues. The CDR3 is CASSQVFQETQYF. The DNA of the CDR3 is TGCGCCAGCAGCCAAGTATTTCAAGAGACCCAGTACTTC.

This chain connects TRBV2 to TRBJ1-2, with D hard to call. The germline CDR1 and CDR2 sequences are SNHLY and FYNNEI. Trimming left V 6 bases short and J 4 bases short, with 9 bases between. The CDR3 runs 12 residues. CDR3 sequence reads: CASRLAGYGYTF. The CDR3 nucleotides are TGTGCCAGCAGGCTGGCTGGCTATGGCTACACCTTC.

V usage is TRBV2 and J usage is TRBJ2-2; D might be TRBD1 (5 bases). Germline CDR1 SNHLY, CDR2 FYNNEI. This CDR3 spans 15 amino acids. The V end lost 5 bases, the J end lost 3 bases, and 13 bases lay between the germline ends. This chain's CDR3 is CASSQQGPDTGELFF. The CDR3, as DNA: TGTGCCAGCAGTCAGCAGGGTCCGGACACCGGGGAGCTGTTTTTT.

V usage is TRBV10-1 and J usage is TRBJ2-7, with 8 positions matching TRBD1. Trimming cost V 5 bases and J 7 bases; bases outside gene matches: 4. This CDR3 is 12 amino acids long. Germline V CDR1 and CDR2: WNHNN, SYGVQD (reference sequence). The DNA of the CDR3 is TGCGCCAGCAGTCCAGGGGGCTGGGAGCAGTACTTC. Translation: CASSPGGWEQYF.

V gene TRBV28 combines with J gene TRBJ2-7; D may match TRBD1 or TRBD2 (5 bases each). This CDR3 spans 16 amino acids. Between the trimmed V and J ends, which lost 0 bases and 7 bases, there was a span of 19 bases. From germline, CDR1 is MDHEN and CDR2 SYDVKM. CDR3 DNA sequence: TGTGCCAGCAGTTTATGGGCCGTTGTGGGGGAACGGGAGCAGTACTTC. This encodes CASSLWAVVGEREQYF.

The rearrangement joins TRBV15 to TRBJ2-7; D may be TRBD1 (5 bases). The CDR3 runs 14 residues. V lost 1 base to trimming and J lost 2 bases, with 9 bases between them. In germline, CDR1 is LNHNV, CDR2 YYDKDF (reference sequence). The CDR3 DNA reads TGTGCCACCAGCAGAGGTAGACAGACCTACGAGCAGTACTTC. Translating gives CATSRGRQTYEQYF.

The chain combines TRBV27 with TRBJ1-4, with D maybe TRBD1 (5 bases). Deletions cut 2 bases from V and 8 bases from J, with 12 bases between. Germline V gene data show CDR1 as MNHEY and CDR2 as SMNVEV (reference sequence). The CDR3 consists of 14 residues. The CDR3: CASSLSRVAEKLFF. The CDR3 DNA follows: TGTGCCAGCAGTTTAAGCAGGGTGGCCGAAAAACTGTTTTTT.

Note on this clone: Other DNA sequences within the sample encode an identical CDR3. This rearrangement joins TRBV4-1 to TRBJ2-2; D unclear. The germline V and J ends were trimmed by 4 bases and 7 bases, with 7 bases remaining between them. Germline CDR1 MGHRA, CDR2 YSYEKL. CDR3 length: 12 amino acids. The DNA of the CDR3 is TGCGCCAGCAGCCGCGGCAGCGGGGAGCTGTTTTTT. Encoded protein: CASSRGSGELFF.

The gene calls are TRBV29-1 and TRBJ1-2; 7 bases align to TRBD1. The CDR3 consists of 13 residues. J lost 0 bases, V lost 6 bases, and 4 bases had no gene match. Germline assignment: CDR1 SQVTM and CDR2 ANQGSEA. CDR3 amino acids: CSVRDSANYGYTF. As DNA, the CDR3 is TGCAGCGTACGGGACAGCGCTAACTATGGCTACACCTTC.

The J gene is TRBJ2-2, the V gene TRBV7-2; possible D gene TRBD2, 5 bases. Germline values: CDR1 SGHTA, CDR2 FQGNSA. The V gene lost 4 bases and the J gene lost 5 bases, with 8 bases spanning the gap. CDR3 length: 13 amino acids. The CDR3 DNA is TGTGCCAGCAGCTACTCGGGGACCGGGGAGCTGTTTTTT. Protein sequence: CASSYSGTGELFF.

CDR3 in DNA: TGTGCCACCAGCAGAGATCTAGGCGGCTCCTACAATGAGCAGTTCTTC. Encoded protein: CATSRDLGGSYNEQFF. This rearrangement joins TRBV15 to TRBJ2-1; D not certain. V shed 0 bases and J shed 0 bases, with 9 bases lying between them. Germline V gene data show CDR1 as LNHNV and CDR2 as YYDKDF (reference sequence). The CDR3 is 16 residues long.